This section outlines one TCR beta chain sequence together with its context. What it binds is not known. Germline values: CDR1 SGHTA, CDR2 FQGNSA. This CDR3 is built from 19 residues. V dropped 6 bases and J dropped 0; count of bases not matched to a gene: 17. This specimen comes from a study of graft-versus-host responses after intestinal transplantation. Study-level information: Recipients had multivisceral, liver-intestinal, or isolated intestinal transplants. Induction with anti-thymocyte globulin, then tacrolimus and steroids for roughly three years, was given to all recipients. Study-wide results and limits: Detected in recipient marrow were GvH clones, some of which were first observed in ileum or blood. Among circulating GvH clones, peak levels were associated with early post-transplant declines in HvG clones.

The repertoire was sequenced with immunoSEQ multiplex PCR; TCRdb's copy has only in-frame clones and lacks some. In the table there are 130,000 or so clones, roughly 91% of which are singletons. The sequenced sample was unstimulated CD4+ T cells sorted from spleen or lymph node cells, obtained before intestinal transplant. The gene calls are TRBV7-2 and TRBJ2-1, with 7 bases that match TRBD2. This receptor was identified in a human donor who received an intestinal transplant. The CDR3 nucleotides read TGTGCCAGCAGTCGAACCGCCCAACTAGCGACCGTCTCCTACAATGAGCAGTTCTTC. Translation: CASSRTAQLATVSYNEQFF.